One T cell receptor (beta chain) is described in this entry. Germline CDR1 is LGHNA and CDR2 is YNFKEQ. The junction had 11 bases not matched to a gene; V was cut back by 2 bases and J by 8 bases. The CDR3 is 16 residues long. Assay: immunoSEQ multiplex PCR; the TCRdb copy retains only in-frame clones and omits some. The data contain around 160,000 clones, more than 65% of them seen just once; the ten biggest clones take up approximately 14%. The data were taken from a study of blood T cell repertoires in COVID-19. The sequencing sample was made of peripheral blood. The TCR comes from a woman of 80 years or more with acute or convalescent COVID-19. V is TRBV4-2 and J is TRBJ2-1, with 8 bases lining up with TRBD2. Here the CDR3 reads CASSQTGGGLVDEQFF. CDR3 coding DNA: TGTGCCAGCAGCCAAACCGGGGGGGGCCTAGTGGATGAGCAGTTCTTC.